One and the same sample provided the 19 T cell receptor beta chains below, sequenced in a study of blood T cell repertoires in COVID-19. Here immunoSEQ multiplex PCR was the method, and the copy in TCRdb shows in-frame clones only, minus some. The sample comprises about 160,000 clones, 90% to 95% of which are singletons, and under 5% rests with the top ten. The sequencing input was peripheral blood. The receptors originated from a woman between 50 and 59 years old with acute or convalescent COVID-19.

CDR3 coding DNA: TGTGCCAGCAGCTTATTAGTTACCGGGGAGCTGTTTTTT. Translated, it gives CASSLLVTGELFF. The chain recombines TRBV7-9 with TRBJ2-2; D gene ambiguous. Trimming removed 2 bases from V and 5 bases from J, with 6 bases in between. The CDR3 loop spans 13 amino acids. Germline lookup yields CDR1 SEHNR and CDR2 FQNEAQ (reference sequence).

The rearrangement uses TRBV5-1 and TRBJ1-2; 10 nucleotides agree with TRBD1. The V and J ends lost 1 base and 7 bases, in that order; junction bases with no gene match: 7. The CDR3 is 15 residues long. Per the germline V gene, CDR1 is SGHRS and CDR2 is YFSETQ. The DNA of the CDR3 is TGCGCCAGCAGCTTGCCGGGACAGGGGTTGGGTGGCTACACCTTC. This codes for CASSLPGQGLGGYTF.

The chain combines TRBV14 with TRBJ2-7; 8 nucleotides line up with TRBD1. J gave up 6 bases and V 6 bases, and 7 bases lay outside the gene matches. This CDR3 contains 13 residues. Germline V lookup: CDR1 SGHDN, CDR2 FVKESK. The CDR3: CASSPDRGREQYF. The CDR3 DNA is TGTGCCAGCAGTCCAGACAGGGGCCGCGAGCAGTACTTC.

The chain combines TRBV30 with TRBJ2-2; 7 nucleotides match TRBD1. J gave up 4 bases and V 2 bases, and 1 base lay outside the gene matches. The CDR3 totals 13 residues. Germline V gene sequence: CDR1 GTSNPN, CDR2 SVGIG (reference sequence). The CDR3 sequence: CAWSHRGTGELFF. The CDR3 bases are TGTGCCTGGAGTCACAGGGGCACCGGGGAGCTGTTTTTT.

The chain has TRBV3-1 (or the pseudogene TRBV3-2) and TRBJ1-1; 11 bases align to TRBD1. The CDR3 loop spans 15 amino acids. The V gene end was trimmed by 2 bases and the J gene end by 8 bases; junction bases not matched to a gene: 7. From germline, CDR1 is LGHDT and CDR2 YNNKEL (reference sequence). In DNA form, the CDR3 reads TGTGCCAGCAGCCAAAGGGGACAGGGGGGACGGGAAGCTTTCTTT. Its protein is CASSQRGQGGREAFF.

J is TRBJ1-1 and V is TRBV10-3; no reliable D call. Trimming cost V 6 bases and J 1 base, with 9 bases left between them. Germline CDR1 ENHRY, CDR2 SYGVKD. The CDR3 is 13 residues long. CDR3 in DNA: TGTGCCATCAGCCAGACTTCGAACACTGAAGCTTTCTTT. Translated: CAISQTSNTEAFF.

The V and J genes are TRBV5-6 and TRBJ2-3, with D maybe TRBD1 (5 bases). This CDR3 comprises 12 residues. The germline V and J ends were trimmed by 0 bases and 14 bases, with 13 bases remaining between them. Germline V gene sequence: CDR1 SGHDT, CDR2 YYEEEE. CDR3 sequence reads: CASSLETGRRYF. The DNA for the CDR3 is TGTGCCAGCAGCTTGGAAACAGGCAGGCGGTATTTT.

The sample holds one count of this clone. V and J are TRBV28 and TRBJ2-2, with D maybe TRBD1 (8 bases). Trimming took off 2 bases at V and 6 bases at J, with 13 bases between the two ends. CDR1 and CDR2 (germline): MDHEN, SYDVKM. The CDR3 is 15 amino acids. DNA of the CDR3: TGTGCCAGCAGTTTAAGGACAGGGAGGGCCGGGGAGCTGTTTTTT. Its protein product is CASSLRTGRAGELFF.

This clone was observed a single time. CDR3 sequence reads: CASSHVGLQPQHF. As DNA, the CDR3 is TGTGCCAGCAGCCACGTGGGACTGCAGCCCCAGCATTTT. V is TRBV3-1 (or the pseudogene TRBV3-2) and J is TRBJ1-5; a weak D match, TRBD1 (5 bases). V lost 3 bases to trimming and J lost 7 bases, with 10 bases between them. CDR3 length equals 13 residues. The germline V gene encodes CDR1 LGHDT and CDR2 YNNKEL (reference sequence).

The CDR3 region is CASSFNSNQPQHF. DNA for the CDR3: TGTGCCAGCAGTTTCAATAGCAATCAGCCCCAGCATTTT. The chain links TRBV28 to TRBJ1-5; no clear D gene. The CDR3 consists of 13 residues. The V end was cut by 3 bases, the J end by 0 bases, with 3 bases between. CDR1 and CDR2 from the germline V gene are MDHEN and SYDVKM. The full variable domain, completed using reference TRBV28 and TRBJ1-5, is DVKVTQSSRYLVKRTGEKVFLECVQDMDHENMFWYRQDPGLGLRLIYFSYDVKMKEKGDIPEGYSVSREKKERFSLILESASTNQTSMYLCASSFNSNQPQHFGDGTRLSIL.

This clone was counted once. This chain connects TRBV6-2 or TRBV6-3 to TRBJ1-5; no reliable D call. Trimming took off 3 bases at V and 6 bases at J, with 12 bases between the two ends. This CDR3 spans 14 amino acids. Germline lookup yields CDR1 MNHEY and CDR2 SVGEGT. CDR3 in amino acids: CASSYWGAGQPQHF. CDR3 DNA: TGTGCCAGCAGTTATTGGGGTGCGGGTCAGCCCCAGCATTTT.

The V gene is TRBV5-1, the J gene TRBJ2-3, with D perhaps matching TRBD2 (6 bases). The V gene's germline CDR1 is SGHRS and CDR2 YFSETQ. This CDR3 has 15 amino acids. Trimming cost V 1 base and J 0 bases, with 9 bases left between them. The CDR3 loop reads CASSLRGVSTDTQYF. The CDR3 nucleotides are TGCGCCAGCAGCTTGCGCGGGGTGAGCACAGATACGCAGTATTTT.

This clone was recorded once. This chain connects TRBV3-1 (or the pseudogene TRBV3-2) to TRBJ1-2, with 7 nucleotides matching TRBD1. V was clipped by 5 bases and J by 7 bases; unmatched bases: 10. CDR3 length equals 14 residues. Looked up from germline, CDR1 is LGHDT and CDR2 is YNNKEL (reference sequence). CDR3 sequence: CASSKGQAGGGYTF. CDR3 sequence (DNA): TGTGCCAGCAGCAAAGGACAGGCTGGGGGTGGCTACACCTTC.

The chain links TRBV6-5 to TRBJ1-1; D might be TRBD1 (5 bases). The V gene's germline CDR1 is MNHEY and CDR2 SVGAGI. V was cut by 2 bases and J by 5 bases, with 18 bases left in between. CDR3 size: 16 residues. This CDR3 reads CASSYGYVGRWTEAFF. DNA for the CDR3: TGTGCCAGCAGTTACGGGTATGTGGGGCGGTGGACTGAAGCTTTCTTT.

This rearrangement joins TRBV11-2 to TRBJ2-1; TRBD1 agrees at 8 bases. After removal of 5 bases from V and 2 bases from J, the junction contained 5 bases not matched to a gene. CDR1 is SGHAT and CDR2 is FQNNGV in the germline V gene. The CDR3 runs to 15 residues. The CDR3 reads CASSPNRGAYNEQFF. The CDR3 DNA is TGTGCCAGCAGCCCTAACAGGGGGGCCTACAATGAGCAGTTCTTC.

This clone has just one count. The chain has TRBV5-1 and TRBJ1-1; D possibly corresponds to TRBD1 (6 bases). CDR1 is SGHRS, CDR2 YFSETQ, per germline. This CDR3 has 13 residues. V lost 1 base to trimming and J lost 6 bases, with 10 bases between them. CDR3 in amino acids: CASSLTGRAEAFF. For the CDR3, the DNA is TGCGCCAGCAGCTTGACAGGGAGGGCTGAAGCTTTCTTT. The variable domain in full, with the rest retrieved from reference TRBV5-1 and TRBJ1-1, is KAGVTQTPRYLIKTRGQQVTLSCSPISGHRSVSWYQQTPGQGLQFLFEYFSETQRNKGNFPGRFSGRQFSNSRSEMNVSTLELGDSALYLCASSLTGRAEAFFGQGTRLTVV.

The chain is built from TRBV4-1 and TRBJ1-5, with 7 bases that match TRBD1. This CDR3 region has 16 residues. With V trimmed by 1 base and J by 3 bases, 6 bases remained unmatched. The germline V gene has CDR1 MGHRA and CDR2 YSYEKL. CDR3 in amino acids: CASSQGPGGFNQPQHF. CDR3 DNA: TGCGCCAGCAGCCAAGGACCAGGGGGTTTCAATCAGCCCCAGCATTTT.

The V call is TRBV5-1, the J call TRBJ1-5, with a weak D call TRBD1 (5 bases). CDR3 length: 14 amino acids. Germline CDR1 is SGHRS and CDR2 is YFSETQ. V lost 3 bases and J 4 bases, leaving 11 bases between the germline ends. DNA for the CDR3: TGCGCCAGCAGCTGGAGACAGTCGAATCAGCCCCAGCATTTT. Its protein product is CASSWRQSNQPQHF.

The chain employs TRBV6-2 or TRBV6-3 and TRBJ1-2; TRBD1 matches at 10 bases. The CDR3 length is 14 residues. Germline loops: CDR1 MNHEY, CDR2 SVGEGT. With 2 bases clipped from V and 3 bases from J, the junction kept 0 bases outside the gene matches. CDR3 sequence (DNA): TGTGCCAGCAGTTACGGACAGGGGGACTATGGCTACACCTTC. Translated: CASSYGQGDYGYTF.